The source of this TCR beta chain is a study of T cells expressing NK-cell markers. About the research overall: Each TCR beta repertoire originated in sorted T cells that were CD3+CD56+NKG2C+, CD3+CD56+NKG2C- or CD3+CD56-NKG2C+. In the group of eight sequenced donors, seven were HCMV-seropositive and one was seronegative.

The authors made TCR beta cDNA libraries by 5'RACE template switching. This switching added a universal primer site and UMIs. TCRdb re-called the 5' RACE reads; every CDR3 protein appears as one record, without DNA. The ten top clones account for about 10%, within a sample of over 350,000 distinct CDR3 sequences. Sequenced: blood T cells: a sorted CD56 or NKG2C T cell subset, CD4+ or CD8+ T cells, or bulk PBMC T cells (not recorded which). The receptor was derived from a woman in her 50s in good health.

The CDR3 spells CASSRPGYETQYF. The chain recombines TRBV7-2 with TRBJ2-5; absent DNA, TCRdb's TRBD1 call cannot be checked. This CDR3 has 13 residues. Looked up from germline, CDR1 is SGHTA and CDR2 is FQGNSA.